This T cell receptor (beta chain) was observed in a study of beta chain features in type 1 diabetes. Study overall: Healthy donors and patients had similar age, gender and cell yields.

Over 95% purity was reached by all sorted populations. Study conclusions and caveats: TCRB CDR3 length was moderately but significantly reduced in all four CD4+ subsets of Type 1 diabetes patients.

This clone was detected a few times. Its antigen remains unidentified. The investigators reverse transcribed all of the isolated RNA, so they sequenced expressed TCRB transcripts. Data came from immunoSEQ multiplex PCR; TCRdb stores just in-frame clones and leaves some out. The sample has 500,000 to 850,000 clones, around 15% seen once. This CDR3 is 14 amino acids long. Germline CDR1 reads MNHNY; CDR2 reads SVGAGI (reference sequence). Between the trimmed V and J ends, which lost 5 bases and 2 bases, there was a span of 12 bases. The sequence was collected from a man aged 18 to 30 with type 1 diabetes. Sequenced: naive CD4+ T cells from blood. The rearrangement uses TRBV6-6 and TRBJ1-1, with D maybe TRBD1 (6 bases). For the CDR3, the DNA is TGTGCCAGCAGTCCCCCGACAGGAAACACTGAAGCTTTCTTT. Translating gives CASSPPTGNTEAFF.